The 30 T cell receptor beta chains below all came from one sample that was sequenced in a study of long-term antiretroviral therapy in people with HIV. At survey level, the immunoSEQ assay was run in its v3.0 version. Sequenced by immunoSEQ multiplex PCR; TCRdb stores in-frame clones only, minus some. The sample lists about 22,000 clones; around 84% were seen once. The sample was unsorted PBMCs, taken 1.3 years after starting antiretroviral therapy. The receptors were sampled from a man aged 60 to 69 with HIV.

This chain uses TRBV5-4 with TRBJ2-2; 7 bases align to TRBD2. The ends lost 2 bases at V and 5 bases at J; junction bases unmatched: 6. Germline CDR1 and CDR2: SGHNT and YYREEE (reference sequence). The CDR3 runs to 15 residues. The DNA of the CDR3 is TGTGCCAGCAGCTTTGGGAGGGCCTTAACCGGGGAGCTGTTTTTT. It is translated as CASSFGRALTGELFF.

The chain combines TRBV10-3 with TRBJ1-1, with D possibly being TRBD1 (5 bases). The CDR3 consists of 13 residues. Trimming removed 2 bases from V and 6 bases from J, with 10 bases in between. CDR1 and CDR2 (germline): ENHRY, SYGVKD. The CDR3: CAISEGWGSEAFF. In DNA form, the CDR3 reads TGTGCCATCAGTGAGGGGTGGGGCTCTGAAGCTTTCTTT.

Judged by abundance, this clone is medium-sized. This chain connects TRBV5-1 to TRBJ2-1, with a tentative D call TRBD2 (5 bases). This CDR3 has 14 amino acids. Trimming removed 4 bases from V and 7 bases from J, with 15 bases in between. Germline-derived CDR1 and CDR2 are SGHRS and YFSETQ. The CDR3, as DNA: TGCGCCAGCAGCGGCGGACCGGAGGAGAATGAGCAGTTCTTC. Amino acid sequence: CASSGGPEENEQFF.

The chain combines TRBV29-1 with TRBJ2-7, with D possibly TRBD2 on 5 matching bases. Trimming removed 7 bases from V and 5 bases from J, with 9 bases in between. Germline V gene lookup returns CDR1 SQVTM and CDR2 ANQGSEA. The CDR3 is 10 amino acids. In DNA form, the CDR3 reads TGCAGCGGCGGGTCGGACGAGCAGTACTTC. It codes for CSGGSDEQYF.

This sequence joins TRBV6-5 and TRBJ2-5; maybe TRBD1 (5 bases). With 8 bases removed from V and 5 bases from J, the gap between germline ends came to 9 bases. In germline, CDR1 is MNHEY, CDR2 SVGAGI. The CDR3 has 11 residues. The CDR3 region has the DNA TGTGCCAGCGGTAGGGGCGAGACCCAGTACTTC. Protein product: CASGRGETQYF.

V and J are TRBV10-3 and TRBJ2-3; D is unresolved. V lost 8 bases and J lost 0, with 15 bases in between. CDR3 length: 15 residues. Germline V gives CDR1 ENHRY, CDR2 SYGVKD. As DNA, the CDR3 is TGTGCCATCCGAGGTCGGCCTTCTAGCACAGATACGCAGTATTTT. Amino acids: CAIRGRPSSTDTQYF.

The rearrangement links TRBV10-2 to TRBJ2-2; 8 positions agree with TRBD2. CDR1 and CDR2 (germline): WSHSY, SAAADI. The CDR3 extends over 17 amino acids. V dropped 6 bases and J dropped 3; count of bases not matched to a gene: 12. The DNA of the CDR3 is TGCGCCAGCAGCGATCACCCGGGGGGGCCTGACACCGGGGAGCTGTTTTTT. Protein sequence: CASSDHPGGPDTGELFF.

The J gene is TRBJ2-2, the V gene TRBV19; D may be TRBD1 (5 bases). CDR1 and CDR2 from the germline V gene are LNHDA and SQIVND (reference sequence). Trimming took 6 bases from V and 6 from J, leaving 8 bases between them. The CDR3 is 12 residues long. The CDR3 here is CASSRAAGELFF. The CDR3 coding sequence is TGTGCCAGTAGCAGGGCGGCCGGGGAGCTGTTTTTT.

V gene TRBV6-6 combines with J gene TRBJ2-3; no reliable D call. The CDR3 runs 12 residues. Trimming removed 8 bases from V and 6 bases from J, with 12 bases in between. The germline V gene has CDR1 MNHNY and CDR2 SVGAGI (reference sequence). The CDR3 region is CASGQRWDTQYF. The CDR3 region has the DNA TGTGCCAGCGGTCAGCGCTGGGATACGCAGTATTTT.

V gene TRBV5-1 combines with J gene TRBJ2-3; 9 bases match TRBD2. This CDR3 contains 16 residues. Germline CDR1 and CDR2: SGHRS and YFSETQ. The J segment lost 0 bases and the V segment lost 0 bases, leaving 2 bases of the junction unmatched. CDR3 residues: CASSLVAGVSTDTQYF. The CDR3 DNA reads TGCGCCAGCAGCTTGGTAGCGGGGGTCAGCACAGATACGCAGTATTTT.

The CDR3 coding sequence is TGCGCCAGCAGCTTACGACCTACCGGGACAGGGGGCAATACCGGGGAGCTGTTTTTT. As protein: CASSLRPTGTGGNTGELFF. The chain recombines TRBV5-1 with TRBJ2-2; 12 bases agree with TRBD1. The V gene's germline CDR1 is SGHRS and CDR2 YFSETQ. The CDR3 extends over 19 amino acids. The trim removed 2 bases at V and 5 bases at J, leaving 13 bases unmatched.

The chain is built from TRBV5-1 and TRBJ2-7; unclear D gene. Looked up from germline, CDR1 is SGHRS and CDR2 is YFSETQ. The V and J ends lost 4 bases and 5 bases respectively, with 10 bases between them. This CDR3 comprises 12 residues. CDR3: CASSPDKDEQYF. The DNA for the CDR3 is TGCGCCAGCAGCCCAGATAAAGACGAGCAGTACTTC.

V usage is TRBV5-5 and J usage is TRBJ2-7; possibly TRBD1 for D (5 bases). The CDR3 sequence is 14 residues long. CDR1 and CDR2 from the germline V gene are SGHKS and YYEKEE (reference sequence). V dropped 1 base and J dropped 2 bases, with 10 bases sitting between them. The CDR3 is CASSLHAGTYEQYF. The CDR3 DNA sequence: TGTGCCAGCAGCTTGCATGCAGGGACCTACGAGCAGTACTTC.

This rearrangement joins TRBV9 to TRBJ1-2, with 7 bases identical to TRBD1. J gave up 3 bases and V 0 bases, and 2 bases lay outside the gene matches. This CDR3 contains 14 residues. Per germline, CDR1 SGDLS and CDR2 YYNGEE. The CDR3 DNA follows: TGTGCCAGCAGCGTAGGAGGGACAGACTATGGCTACACCTTC. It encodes CASSVGGTDYGYTF.

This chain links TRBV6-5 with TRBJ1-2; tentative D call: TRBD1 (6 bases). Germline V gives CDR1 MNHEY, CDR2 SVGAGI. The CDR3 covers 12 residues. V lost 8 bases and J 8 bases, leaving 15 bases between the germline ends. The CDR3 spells CASGDRLEGYTF. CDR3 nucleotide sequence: TGTGCCAGCGGCGACAGGCTGGAAGGCTACACCTTC.

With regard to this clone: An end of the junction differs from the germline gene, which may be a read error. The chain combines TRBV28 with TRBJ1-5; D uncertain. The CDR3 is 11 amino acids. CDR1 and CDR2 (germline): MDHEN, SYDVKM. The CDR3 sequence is CASSSQDRKSF. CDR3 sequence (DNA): TGTGCCAGCAGTTCCCAGGATCGAAAATCCTTT.

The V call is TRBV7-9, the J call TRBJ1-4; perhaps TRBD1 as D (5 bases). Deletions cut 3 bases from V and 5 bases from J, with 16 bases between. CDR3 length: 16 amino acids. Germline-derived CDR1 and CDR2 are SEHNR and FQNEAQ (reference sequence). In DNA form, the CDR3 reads TGTGCCAGCAGCTTTTTTGATTCTGGGGGAAATGAAAAACTGTTTTTT. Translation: CASSFFDSGGNEKLFF.

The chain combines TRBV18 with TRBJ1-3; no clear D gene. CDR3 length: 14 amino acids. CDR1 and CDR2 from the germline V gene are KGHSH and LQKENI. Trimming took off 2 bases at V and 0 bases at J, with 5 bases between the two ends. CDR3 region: CASSPDVSGNTIYF. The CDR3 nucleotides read TGTGCCAGCTCACCAGACGTCTCTGGAAACACCATATATTTT.

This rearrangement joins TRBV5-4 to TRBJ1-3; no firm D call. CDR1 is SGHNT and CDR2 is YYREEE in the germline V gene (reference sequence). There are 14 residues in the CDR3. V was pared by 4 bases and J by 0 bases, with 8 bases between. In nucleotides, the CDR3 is TGTGCCAGCAGCCCACGGGGCTCTGGAAACACCATATATTTT. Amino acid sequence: CASSPRGSGNTIYF.

The CDR3 sequence is CAWSVLGGVRTQYF. The DNA of the CDR3 is TGTGCCTGGAGTGTACTCGGGGGGGTCAGGACCCAGTACTTC. V is TRBV30 and J is TRBJ2-5; 8 bases agree with TRBD2. V trimming: 0 bases; J trimming: 7 bases; junction bases outside the gene matches: 7. The CDR3 covers 14 residues. Per the germline V gene, CDR1 is GTSNPN and CDR2 is SVGIG (reference sequence). The full variable domain, with the rest looked up from reference TRBV30 and TRBJ2-5, is SQTIHQWPATLVQPVGSPLSLECTVEGTSNPNLYWYRQAAGRGLQLLFYSVGIGQISSEVPQNLSASRPQDRQFILSSKKLLLSDSGFYLCAWSVLGGVRTQYFGPGTRLLVL.

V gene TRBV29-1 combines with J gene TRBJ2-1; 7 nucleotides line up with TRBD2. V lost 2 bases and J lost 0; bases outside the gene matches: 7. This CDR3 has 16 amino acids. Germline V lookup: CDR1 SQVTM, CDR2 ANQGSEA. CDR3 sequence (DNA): TGCAGCGTTGAATCAACACCTAGCGGCTCCTACAATGAGCAGTTCTTC. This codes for CSVESTPSGSYNEQFF.

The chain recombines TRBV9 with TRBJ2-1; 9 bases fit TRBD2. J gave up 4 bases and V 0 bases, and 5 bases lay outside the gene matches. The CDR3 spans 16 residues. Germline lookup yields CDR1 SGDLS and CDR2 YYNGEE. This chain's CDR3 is CASSVVGTSLYNEQFF. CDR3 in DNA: TGTGCCAGCAGCGTAGTTGGGACTAGCCTTTACAATGAGCAGTTCTTC.

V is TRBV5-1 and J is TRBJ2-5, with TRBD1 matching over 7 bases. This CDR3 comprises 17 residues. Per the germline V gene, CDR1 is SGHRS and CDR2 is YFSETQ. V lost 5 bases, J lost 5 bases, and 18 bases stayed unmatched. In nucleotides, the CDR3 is TGCGCCAGCAGTAGACAGGGTAGAGAGGCAGGCTCGGAGACCCAGTACTTC. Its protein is CASSRQGREAGSETQYF.

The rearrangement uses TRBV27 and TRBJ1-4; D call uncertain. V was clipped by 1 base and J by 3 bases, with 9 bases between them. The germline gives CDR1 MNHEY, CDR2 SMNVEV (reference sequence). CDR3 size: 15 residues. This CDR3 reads CASSLYASANEKLFF. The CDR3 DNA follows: TGTGCCAGCAGTTTATACGCCTCGGCTAATGAAAAACTGTTTTTT.

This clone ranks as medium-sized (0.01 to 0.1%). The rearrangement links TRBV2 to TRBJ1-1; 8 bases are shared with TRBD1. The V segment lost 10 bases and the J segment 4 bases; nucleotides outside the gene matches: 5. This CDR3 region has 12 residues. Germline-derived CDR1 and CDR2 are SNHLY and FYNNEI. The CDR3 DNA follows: TGTGCCATAGGACAGGGAGGCACTGAAGCTTTCTTT. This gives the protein CAIGQGGTEAFF.

This chain's CDR3 is CASIQTGGGNTEAFF. As DNA, the CDR3 is TGTGCCAGCATCCAGACAGGGGGCGGCAACACTGAAGCTTTCTTT. The V gene is TRBV7-2, the J gene TRBJ1-1, with 10 bases matching TRBD1. With V trimmed by 7 bases and J by 2 bases, 7 bases remained unmatched. In germline, CDR1 is SGHTA, CDR2 FQGNSA. The CDR3 length is 15 residues.

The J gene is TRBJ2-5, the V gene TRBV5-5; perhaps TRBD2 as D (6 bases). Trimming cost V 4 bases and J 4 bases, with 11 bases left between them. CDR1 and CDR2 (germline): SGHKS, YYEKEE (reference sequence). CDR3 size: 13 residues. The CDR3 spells CASSRGSAETQYF. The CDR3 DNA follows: TGTGCCAGCAGCCGGGGGTCGGCAGAGACCCAGTACTTC.

CDR3 nucleotides: TGCGCCAGCAAGGACGGCGAGCAGCCCCAGCATTTT. It encodes CASKDGEQPQHF. The chain has TRBV10-2 and TRBJ1-5; D uncertain. V gave up 7 bases and J gave up 7 bases, with 11 bases separating them. CDR1 is WSHSY and CDR2 is SAAADI in the germline V gene. CDR3 size: 12 residues.

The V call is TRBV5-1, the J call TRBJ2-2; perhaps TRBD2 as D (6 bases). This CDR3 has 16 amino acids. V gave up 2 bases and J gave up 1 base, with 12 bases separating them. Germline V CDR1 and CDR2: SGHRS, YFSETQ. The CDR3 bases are TGCGCCAGCAGCTTCGGGAATAGCGGGAACACCGGGGAGCTGTTTTTT. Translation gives CASSFGNSGNTGELFF.

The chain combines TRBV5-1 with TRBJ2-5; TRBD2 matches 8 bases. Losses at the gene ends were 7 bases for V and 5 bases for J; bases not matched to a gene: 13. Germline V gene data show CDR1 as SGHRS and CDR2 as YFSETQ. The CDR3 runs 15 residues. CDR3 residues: CASGGAGGAEETQYF. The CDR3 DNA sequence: TGCGCCAGCGGCGGGGCGGGGGGCGCGGAGGAGACCCAGTACTTC. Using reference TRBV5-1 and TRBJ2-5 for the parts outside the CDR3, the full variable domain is KAGVTQTPRYLIKTRGQQVTLSCSPISGHRSVSWYQQTPGQGLQFLFEYFSETQRNKGNFPGRFSGRQFSNSRSEMNVSTLELGDSALYLCASGGAGGAEETQYFGPGTRLLVL.